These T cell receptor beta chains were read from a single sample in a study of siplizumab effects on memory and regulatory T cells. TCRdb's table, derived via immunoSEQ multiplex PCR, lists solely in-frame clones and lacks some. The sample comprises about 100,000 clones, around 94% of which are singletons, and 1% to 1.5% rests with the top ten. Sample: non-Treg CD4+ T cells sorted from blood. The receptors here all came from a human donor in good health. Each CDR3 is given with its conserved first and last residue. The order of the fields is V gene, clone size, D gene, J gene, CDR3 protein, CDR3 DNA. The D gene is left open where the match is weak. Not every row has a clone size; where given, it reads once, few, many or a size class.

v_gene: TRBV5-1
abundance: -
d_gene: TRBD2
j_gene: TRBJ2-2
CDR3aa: CASSLSGGGTGELFF
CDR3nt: TGCGCCAGCAGCTTGTCGGGAGGAGGGACCGGGGAGCTGTTTTTT

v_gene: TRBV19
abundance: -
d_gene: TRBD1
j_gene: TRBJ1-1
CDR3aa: CASTDGGTGFEAFF
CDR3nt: TGTGCCAGTACCGATGGCGGGACAGGGTTTGAAGCTTTCTTT

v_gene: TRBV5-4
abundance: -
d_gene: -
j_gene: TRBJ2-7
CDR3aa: CASSLNSGGKLIYEQYF
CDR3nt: TGTGCCAGCAGCCTTAACTCCGGGGGCAAACTTATCTACGAGCAGTACTTC

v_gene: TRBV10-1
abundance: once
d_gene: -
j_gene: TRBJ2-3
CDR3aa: CASSPGSLVTDTQYF
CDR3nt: TGCGCCAGCAGTCCCGGGTCCTTGGTCACAGATACGCAGTATTTT

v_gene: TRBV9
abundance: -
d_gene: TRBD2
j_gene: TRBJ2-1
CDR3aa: CASSPRGLAGVGEQFF
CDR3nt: TGTGCCAGCAGCCCAAGAGGACTAGCTGGAGTGGGGGAGCAGTTCTTC

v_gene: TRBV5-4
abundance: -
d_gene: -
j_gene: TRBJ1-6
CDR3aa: CASSLGSSYNSPLHF
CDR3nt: TGTGCCAGCAGCTTGGGGAGCTCCTATAATTCACCCCTCCACTTT

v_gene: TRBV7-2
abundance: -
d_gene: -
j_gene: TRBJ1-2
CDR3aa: CASSFGTGAFSGGYTF
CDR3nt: TGTGCCAGCAGCTTCGGGACCGGGGCTTTTTCTGGTGGCTACACCTTC

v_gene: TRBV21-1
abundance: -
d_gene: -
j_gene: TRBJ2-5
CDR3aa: CASSKSRRGAPGGKTQYF
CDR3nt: TGTGCCAGCAGCAAATCACGACGAGGGGCACCCGGAGGGAAGACCCAGTACTTC

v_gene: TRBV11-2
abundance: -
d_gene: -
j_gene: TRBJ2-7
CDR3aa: CASSYKGQILSTEQYF
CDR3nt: TGTGCCAGCAGCTACAAAGGACAGATACTATCTACGGAGCAGTACTTC

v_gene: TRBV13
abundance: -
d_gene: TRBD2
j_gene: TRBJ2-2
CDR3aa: CASSTSVPGELFF
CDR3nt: TGTGCCAGCAGCACTAGCGTGCCCGGGGAGCTGTTTTTT

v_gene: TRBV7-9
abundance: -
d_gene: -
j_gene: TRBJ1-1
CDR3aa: CASSLVVEGTEAFF
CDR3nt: TGTGCCAGCAGCTTAGTCGTCGAGGGAACTGAAGCTTTCTTT

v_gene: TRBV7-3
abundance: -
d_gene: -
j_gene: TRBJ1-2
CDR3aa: CASSFRVGDGYTF
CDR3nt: TGTGCCAGCAGCTTCAGGGTTGGGGATGGCTACACCTTC

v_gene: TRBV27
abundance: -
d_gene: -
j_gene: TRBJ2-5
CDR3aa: CASSLSRLDFTQETQYF
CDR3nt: TGTGCCAGCAGTTTATCGAGACTAGACTTCACTCAAGAGACCCAGTACTTC

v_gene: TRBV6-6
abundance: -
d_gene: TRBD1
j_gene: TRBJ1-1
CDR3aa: CASSSDRVKAFF
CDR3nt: TGTGCCAGCAGTTCCGACAGGGTAAAGGCTTTCTTT

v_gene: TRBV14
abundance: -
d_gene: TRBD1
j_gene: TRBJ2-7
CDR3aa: CASSHRQGFHEQYF
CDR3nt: TGTGCCAGCAGCCACCGACAGGGATTCCACGAGCAGTACTTC

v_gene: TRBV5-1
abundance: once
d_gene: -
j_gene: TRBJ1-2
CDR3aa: CASSLIVGVRQSYGYTF
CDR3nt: TGCGCCAGCAGCTTGATTGTCGGGGTTCGACAGAGCTATGGCTACACCTTC

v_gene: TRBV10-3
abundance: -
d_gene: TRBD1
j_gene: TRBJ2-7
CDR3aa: CAISGTGTAVIYEQYF
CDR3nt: TGTGCCATCAGTGGAACCGGGACAGCGGTGATATACGAGCAGTACTTC

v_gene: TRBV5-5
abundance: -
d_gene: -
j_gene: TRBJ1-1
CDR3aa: CASSSGQNVPENTEAFF
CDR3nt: TGTGCCAGCAGCTCCGGACAGAACGTTCCCGAGAACACTGAAGCTTTCTTT

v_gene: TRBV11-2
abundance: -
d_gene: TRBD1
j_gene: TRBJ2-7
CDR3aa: CASSLDSGTGAFPLSYEQYF
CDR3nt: TGTGCCAGCAGCTTAGATAGCGGGACAGGGGCGTTCCCCCTCTCCTACGAGCAGTACTTC

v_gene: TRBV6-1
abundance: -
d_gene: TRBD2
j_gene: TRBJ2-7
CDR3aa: CASSELMRELVYEQYF
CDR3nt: TGTGCCAGCAGTGAATTGATGCGGGAGTTAGTGTACGAGCAGTACTTC

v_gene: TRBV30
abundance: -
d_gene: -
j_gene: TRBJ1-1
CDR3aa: CAWSYLTPNTEAFF
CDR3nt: TGTGCCTGGAGTTATTTAACACCGAACACTGAAGCTTTCTTT

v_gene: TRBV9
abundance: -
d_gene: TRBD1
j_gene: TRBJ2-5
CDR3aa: CASSVVGTGGAETQYF
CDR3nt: TGTGCCAGCAGCGTAGTAGGGACAGGGGGCGCCGAGACCCAGTACTTC

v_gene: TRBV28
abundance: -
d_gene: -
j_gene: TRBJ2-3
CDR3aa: CASANPLGPLTDTQYF
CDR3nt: TGTGCCAGCGCCAACCCCCTCGGACCACTCACAGATACGCAGTATTTT

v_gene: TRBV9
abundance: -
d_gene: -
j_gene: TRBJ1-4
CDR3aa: CASSVDQGPIQKLFF
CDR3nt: TGTGCCAGCAGCGTAGACCAGGGACCCATACAAAAACTGTTTTTT

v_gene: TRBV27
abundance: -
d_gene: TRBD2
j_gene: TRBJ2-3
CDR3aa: CATAYMRVAGGLTDTQYF
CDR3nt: TGTGCCACAGCCTATATGAGGGTAGCGGGAGGTCTCACAGATACGCAGTATTTT

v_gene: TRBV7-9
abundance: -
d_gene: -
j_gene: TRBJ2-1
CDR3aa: CASSPQGFEQFF
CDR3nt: TGTGCCAGCAGCCCACAAGGGTTTGAGCAGTTCTTC

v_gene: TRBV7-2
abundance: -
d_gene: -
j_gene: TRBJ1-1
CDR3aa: CASSLSGGGRTTEAFF
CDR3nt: TGTGCCAGCAGCCTTAGTGGCGGGGGGCGGACCACTGAAGCTTTCTTT